The 8 T cell receptor beta chains in this list originate from one sample, sequenced in a study of cytomegalovirus exposure and HLA in healthy donors. A multiplex PCR was run with 60 Vbeta primers and 13 Jbeta primers. Method: immunoSEQ multiplex PCR; TCRdb's copy keeps in-frame clones and lacks some. Here the sample spans roughly 200,000 clones, more than 85% being singletons. Sequenced input: PBMCs. These receptors came from a woman between 18 and 29 years old in good health and CMV-seronegative.

This clone turned up a few times. The chain couples TRBV7-2 to TRBJ2-5; 8 nucleotides align to TRBD2. Trimming cost V 0 bases and J 4 bases; bases outside gene matches: 13. The CDR3 contains 18 residues. The germline V gene has CDR1 SGHTA and CDR2 FQGNSA. CDR3: CASSLASSGTSLGETQYF. The CDR3 DNA is TGTGCCAGCAGCTTAGCGTCATCCGGGACTAGTTTGGGAGAGACCCAGTACTTC.

The chain is built from TRBV5-4 and TRBJ2-7; D possibly corresponds to TRBD1 (5 bases). CDR1 and CDR2 (germline): SGHNT, YYREEE (reference sequence). The CDR3 loop spans 15 amino acids. V lost 1 base to trimming and J lost 5 bases, with 16 bases between them. The chain's CDR3 is CASSLRSGPSDEQYF. DNA of the CDR3: TGTGCCAGCAGCTTGAGGTCAGGGCCGTCGGACGAGCAGTACTTC.

The V and J genes are TRBV6-5 and TRBJ2-7; 8 bases are shared with TRBD2. Unmatched junction bases numbered 5, after V lost 2 bases and J lost 5 bases. The CDR3 is 14 residues long. Germline-derived CDR1 and CDR2 are MNHEY and SVGAGI. CDR3 sequence reads: CASSYGSGRHEQYF. In nucleotides, the CDR3 is TGTGCCAGCAGTTACGGAAGCGGGAGACACGAGCAGTACTTC.

This clone was counted a few times. The J gene is TRBJ2-2, the V gene TRBV9, with 12 bases aligning to TRBD2. V was clipped by 0 bases and J by 6 bases; unmatched bases: 3. Germline CDR1 SGDLS, CDR2 YYNGEE. The CDR3 extends over 16 amino acids. CDR3 protein: CASSVAASGGAGELFF. CDR3 nucleotides: TGTGCCAGCAGCGTAGCCGCTAGCGGGGGGGCCGGGGAGCTGTTTTTT.

The count of this clone is one. The J gene is TRBJ1-1, the V gene TRBV15, with D unresolved. Trimming shortened V by 2 bases and J by 0 bases, and 16 bases separated the two germline ends. The germline gives CDR1 LNHNV, CDR2 YYDKDF (reference sequence). The CDR3 has 17 amino acids. The CDR3 bases are TGTGCCACCAGCAGAACCCCCGGGGAGGCGGTGAACACTGAAGCTTTCTTT. This sequence encodes CATSRTPGEAVNTEAFF.

The rearrangement links TRBV4-3 to TRBJ2-7, with D possibly matching TRBD2 (7 bases). The CDR3 is 15 amino acids. CDR1 and CDR2 from the germline V gene are LGHNA and YSLEER. Trimming took off 2 bases at V and 3 bases at J, with 14 bases between the two ends. The CDR3 nucleotides read TGCGCCAGCAGCCAACGTCGGGGGGCCAGCTACGAGCAGTACTTC. This codes for CASSQRRGASYEQYF.

The CDR3 DNA reads TGTGCCAGCAGCTTAGTTGGGACTATTTGGGAGCAGTACTTC. This encodes CASSLVGTIWEQYF. The V call is TRBV7-9, the J call TRBJ2-7; TRBD2 agrees at 7 bases. Looked up from germline, CDR1 is SEHNR and CDR2 is FQNEAQ (reference sequence). The CDR3 extends over 14 amino acids. J lost 7 bases, V lost 1 base, and 7 bases had no gene match. The whole variable domain, remainder taken from reference TRBV7-9 and TRBJ2-7, is DTGVSQNPRHKITKRGQNVTFRCDPISEHNRLYWYRQTLGQGPEFLTYFQNEAQLEKSRLLSDRFSAERPKGSFSTLEIQRTEQGDSAMYLCASSLVGTIWEQYFGPGTRLTVT.

This chain uses TRBV9 with TRBJ2-7; 10 bases are shared with TRBD1. V trimming: 4 bases; J trimming: 6 bases; junction bases outside the gene matches: 7. The CDR3 covers 14 residues. The germline V gene encodes CDR1 SGDLS and CDR2 YYNGEE. The CDR3 here is CASSKRTGGGEQYF. CDR3 sequence (DNA): TGTGCCAGCAGCAAGAGGACAGGGGGTGGCGAGCAGTACTTC.